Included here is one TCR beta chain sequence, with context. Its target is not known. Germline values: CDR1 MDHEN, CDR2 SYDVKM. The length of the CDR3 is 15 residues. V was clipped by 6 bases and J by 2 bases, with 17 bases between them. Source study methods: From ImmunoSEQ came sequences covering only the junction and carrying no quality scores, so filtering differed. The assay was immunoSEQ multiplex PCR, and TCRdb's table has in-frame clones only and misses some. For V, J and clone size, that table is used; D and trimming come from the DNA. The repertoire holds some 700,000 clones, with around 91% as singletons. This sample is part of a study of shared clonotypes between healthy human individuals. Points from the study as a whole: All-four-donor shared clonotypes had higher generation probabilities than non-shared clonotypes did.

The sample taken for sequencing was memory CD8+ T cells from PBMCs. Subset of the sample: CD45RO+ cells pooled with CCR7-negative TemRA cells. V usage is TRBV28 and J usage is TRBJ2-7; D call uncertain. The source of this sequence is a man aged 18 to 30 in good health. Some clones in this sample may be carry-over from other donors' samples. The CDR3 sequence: CASSRAPPTTYEQYF. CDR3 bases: TGTGCCAGCAGCCGAGCCCCTCCGACGACCTACGAGCAGTACTTC.